This T cell receptor (beta chain) appears in the sequencing data of a study of STAT5B mutations in CD4+ large granular lymphocyte leukemia. TCRdb's table, derived via immunoSEQ multiplex PCR, lists solely in-frame clones and lacks some. The repertoire holds around 30,000 clones, less than 85% seen once, with roughly 3.2% in the top ten. The ends lost 5 bases at V and 3 bases at J; junction bases unmatched: 7. This CDR3 spans 14 amino acids. The V gene's germline CDR1 is GTSNPN and CDR2 SVGIG (reference sequence). This chain connects TRBV30 to TRBJ2-7; 10 bases match TRBD1. The source material was CD4+ T cells from blood buffy coats. This sequence originates from a human donor in good health. The CDR3 protein is CAWAGQGRNYEQYF. The CDR3 DNA reads TGTGCCTGGGCGGGACAGGGGCGTAACTACGAGCAGTACTTC.